Sequencing of this TCR beta chain was carried out in a study of blood T cell repertoires in COVID-19. Study details: Samples came from the United States, Italy and Spain, spanning acute and convalescent COVID-19. Nucleic acid was either cDNA or gDNA, and it came from T cells, B-cell-depleted T cells, or PBMCs.

Per the original data handling: How many nucleated cells were present was estimated from reference gene primer amplification. TCRdb's table, derived via immunoSEQ multiplex PCR, lists solely in-frame clones and lacks some. D and trimming were read from the DNA, whereas the V and J calls and clone size are those reported in that table. The sample lists about 140,000 clones; approximately 78% were seen once. This clone turned up a few times. Trimming pared 4 bases from V and 5 bases from J, leaving 12 bases between. Germline V lookup: CDR1 SGHRS, CDR2 YFSETQ. The CDR3 has 13 residues. The clonotype comes from a woman older than 75 with acute or convalescent COVID-19. Material: peripheral blood. This sequence joins TRBV5-1 and TRBJ2-5; D unresolved. The chain's CDR3 is CASSLTVSETQYF. DNA of the CDR3: TGCGCCAGCAGCCTTACAGTGTCGGAGACCCAGTACTTC. The whole variable domain, filled in from reference TRBV5-1 and TRBJ2-5, reads KAGVTQTPRYLIKTRGQQVTLSCSPISGHRSVSWYQQTPGQGLQFLFEYFSETQRNKGNFPGRFSGRQFSNSRSEMNVSTLELGDSALYLCASSLTVSETQYFGPGTRLLVL.